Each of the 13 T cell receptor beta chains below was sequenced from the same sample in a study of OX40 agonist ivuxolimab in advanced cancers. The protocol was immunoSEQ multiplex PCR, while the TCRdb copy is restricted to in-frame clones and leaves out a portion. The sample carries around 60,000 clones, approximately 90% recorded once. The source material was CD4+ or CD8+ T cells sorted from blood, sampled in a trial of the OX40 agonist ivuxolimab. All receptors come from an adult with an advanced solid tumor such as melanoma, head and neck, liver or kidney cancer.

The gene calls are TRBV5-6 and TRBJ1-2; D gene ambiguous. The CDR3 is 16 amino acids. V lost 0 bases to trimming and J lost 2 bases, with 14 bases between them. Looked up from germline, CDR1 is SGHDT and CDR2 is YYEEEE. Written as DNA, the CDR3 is TGTGCCAGCAGCTTGGGCAGATCGATGGGGAACTATGGCTACACCTTC. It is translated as CASSLGRSMGNYGYTF.

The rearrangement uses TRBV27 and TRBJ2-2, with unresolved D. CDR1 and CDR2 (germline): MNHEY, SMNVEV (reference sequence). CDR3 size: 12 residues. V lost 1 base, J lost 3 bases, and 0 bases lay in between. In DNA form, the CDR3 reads TGTGCCAGCAGTTTATACACCGGGGAGCTGTTTTTT. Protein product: CASSLYTGELFF.

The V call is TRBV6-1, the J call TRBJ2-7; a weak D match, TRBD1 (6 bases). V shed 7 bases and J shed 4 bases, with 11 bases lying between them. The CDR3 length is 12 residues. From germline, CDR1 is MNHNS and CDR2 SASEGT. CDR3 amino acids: CASIQQGYEQYF. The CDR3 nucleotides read TGTGCCAGCATACAACAGGGTTACGAGCAGTACTTC.

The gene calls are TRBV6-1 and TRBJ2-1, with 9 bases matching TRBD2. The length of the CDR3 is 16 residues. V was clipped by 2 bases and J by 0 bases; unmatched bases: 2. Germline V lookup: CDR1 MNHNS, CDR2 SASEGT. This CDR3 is CASSEPSGDSYNEQFF. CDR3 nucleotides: TGTGCCAGCAGTGAACCTAGCGGGGACTCCTACAATGAGCAGTTCTTC.

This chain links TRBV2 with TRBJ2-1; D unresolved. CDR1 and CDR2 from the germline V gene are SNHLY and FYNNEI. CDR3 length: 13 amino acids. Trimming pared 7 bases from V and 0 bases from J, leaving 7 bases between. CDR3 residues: CASILDSYNEQFF. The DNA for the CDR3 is TGTGCCAGCATTCTAGACTCCTACAATGAGCAGTTCTTC. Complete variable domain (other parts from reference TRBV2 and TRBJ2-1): EPEVTQTPSHQVTQMGQEVILRCVPISNHLYFYWYRQILGQKVEFLVSFYNNEISEKSEIFDDQFSVERPDGSNFTLKIRSTKLEDSAMYFCASILDSYNEQFFGPGTRLTVL.

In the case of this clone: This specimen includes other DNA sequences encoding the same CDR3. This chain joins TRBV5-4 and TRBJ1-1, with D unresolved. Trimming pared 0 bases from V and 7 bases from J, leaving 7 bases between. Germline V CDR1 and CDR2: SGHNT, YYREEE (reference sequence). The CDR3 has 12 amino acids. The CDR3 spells CASSLVGGEAFF. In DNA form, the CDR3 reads TGTGCCAGCAGCTTGGTTGGAGGTGAAGCTTTCTTT.

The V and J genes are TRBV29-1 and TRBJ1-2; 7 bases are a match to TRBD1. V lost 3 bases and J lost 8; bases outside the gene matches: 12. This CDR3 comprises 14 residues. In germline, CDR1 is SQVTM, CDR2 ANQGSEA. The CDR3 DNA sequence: TGCAGCGTTGATTCCACAGGGGTTCGAGAGGGCTACACCTTC. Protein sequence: CSVDSTGVREGYTF.

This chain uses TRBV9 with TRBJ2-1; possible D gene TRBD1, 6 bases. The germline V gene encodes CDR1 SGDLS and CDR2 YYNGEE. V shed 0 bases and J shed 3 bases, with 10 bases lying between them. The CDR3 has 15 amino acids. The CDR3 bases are TGTGCCAGCAGCGTAGTACAGGGATACTACAATGAGCAGTTCTTC. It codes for CASSVVQGYYNEQFF.

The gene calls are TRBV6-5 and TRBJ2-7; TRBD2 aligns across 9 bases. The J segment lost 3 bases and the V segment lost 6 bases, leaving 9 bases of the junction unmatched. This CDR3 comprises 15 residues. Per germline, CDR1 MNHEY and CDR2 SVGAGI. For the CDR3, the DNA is TGTGCCAGCAGCTCCTCGACTAGCGGAAACTACGAGCAGTACTTC. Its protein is CASSSSTSGNYEQYF.

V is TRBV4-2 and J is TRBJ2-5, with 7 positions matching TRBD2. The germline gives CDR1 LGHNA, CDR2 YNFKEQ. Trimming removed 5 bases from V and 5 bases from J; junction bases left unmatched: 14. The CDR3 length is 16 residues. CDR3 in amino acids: CASSLAQRGTGETQYF. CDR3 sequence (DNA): TGTGCCAGCAGCTTGGCACAGCGGGGCACGGGGGAGACCCAGTACTTC.

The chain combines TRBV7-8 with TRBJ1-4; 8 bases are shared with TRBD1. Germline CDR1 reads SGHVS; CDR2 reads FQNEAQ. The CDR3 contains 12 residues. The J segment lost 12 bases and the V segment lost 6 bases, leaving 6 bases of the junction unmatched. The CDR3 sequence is CASRTKQGELFF. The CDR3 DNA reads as TGTGCCAGCAGGACAAAACAGGGGGAACTGTTTTTT.

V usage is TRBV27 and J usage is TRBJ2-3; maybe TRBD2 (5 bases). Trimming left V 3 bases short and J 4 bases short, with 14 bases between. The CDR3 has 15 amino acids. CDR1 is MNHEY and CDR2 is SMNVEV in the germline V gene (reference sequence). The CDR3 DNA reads TGTGCCAGCAGTTTTCGGGGATTAATCCCAGATACGCAGTATTTT. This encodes CASSFRGLIPDTQYF.

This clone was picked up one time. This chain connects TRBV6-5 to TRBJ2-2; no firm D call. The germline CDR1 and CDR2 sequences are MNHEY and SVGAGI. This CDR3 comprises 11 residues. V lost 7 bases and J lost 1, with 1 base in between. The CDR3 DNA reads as TGTGCCAGCAAGAACACCGGGGAGCTGTTTTTT. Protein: CASKNTGELFF.